Sequencing of this TCR beta chain was carried out in a study of blood T cells in healthy people across ages. Total RNA extraction produced at least 5 micrograms (per sample) for the study. PCR was performed a second time for about 6 to 12 cycles using a sample-barcoded 5' primer and a J-beta primer mix. One entry per CDR3 protein, called by TCRdb with MiXCR from the 5' RACE reads. The profile shows about 780,000 distinct CDR3 sequences, around a quarter of them singletons. V was cut by 6 bases and J by 4 bases, with 10 bases left in between. Germline-derived CDR1 and CDR2 are MNHEY and SVGAGI. This CDR3 is built from 13 residues. These sequences were also reported in another study, on T cells of mothers and their children.

The sample was blood. The V and J genes are TRBV6-5 and TRBJ2-1; TRBD1 is a possible D gene (5 bases). The sequence derives from a boy younger than 18 in good health. The CDR3 DNA reads as TGTGCCAGCAGGGGAAGGGGTTACAATGAGCAGTTCTTC. Translating gives CASRGRGYNEQFF.